The 9 T cell receptor beta chains below all came from one sample that was sequenced in a study of shared clonotypes between healthy human individuals. The data were produced by immunoSEQ multiplex PCR, yet TCRdb's version contains in-frame clones alone and is incomplete. Of some 580,000 clones listed, 95% to 98% are singletons. Sequenced material: naive CD4+ T cells sorted from blood. The subset denotes: CD45RA+ positively selected. The receptors come from a woman aged 30 to 39 in good health.

The chain employs TRBV2 and TRBJ2-2; D gene uncertain. The germline V and J ends were trimmed by 3 bases and 6 bases, with 11 bases remaining between them. Per germline, CDR1 SNHLY and CDR2 FYNNEI. CDR3 length equals 14 residues. In nucleotides, the CDR3 is TGTGCCAGCAGTGAGAGACTGCCGGCCGGGGAGCTGTTTTTT. This codes for CASSERLPAGELFF. Supplemented by reference TRBV2 and TRBJ2-2, the full variable domain reads EPEVTQTPSHQVTQMGQEVILRCVPISNHLYFYWYRQILGQKVEFLVSFYNNEISEKSEIFDDQFSVERPDGSNFTLKIRSTKLEDSAMYFCASSERLPAGELFFGEGSRLTVL.

The chain couples TRBV10-1 to TRBJ2-7; possible D gene TRBD2, 5 bases. Germline loops: CDR1 WNHNN, CDR2 SYGVQD (reference sequence). The CDR3 covers 14 residues. V was clipped by 8 bases and J by 3 bases, with 17 bases between them. The CDR3 loop is CASRNPASCYEQYF. CDR3 in DNA: TGCGCCAGCCGCAACCCGGCTAGCTGCTACGAGCAGTACTTC.

V and J are TRBV5-1 and TRBJ2-3; 7 bases agree with TRBD2. The junction had 7 bases not matched to a gene; V was cut back by 0 bases and J by 6 bases. Germline values: CDR1 SGHRS, CDR2 YFSETQ. CDR3 length: 15 residues. The CDR3 region has the DNA TGCGCCAGCAGCTTGGAAGCGGGGTTCCCGGATACGCAGTATTTT. It yields the protein CASSLEAGFPDTQYF.

Notes on this clone: The sample holds other DNA sequences that translate to the same CDR3. The CDR3, as DNA: TGTGCCAGCTCCCGACAGAACACCGGGGAGCTGTTTTTT. This gives the protein CASSRQNTGELFF. The V call is TRBV2, the J call TRBJ2-2; no definite D call. The V end was cut by 8 bases, the J end by 1 base, with 8 bases between. Germline lookup yields CDR1 SNHLY and CDR2 FYNNEI. The CDR3 runs 13 residues.

The rearrangement joins TRBV28 to TRBJ2-2; TRBD2 matches at 7 bases. In germline, CDR1 is MDHEN, CDR2 SYDVKM. Trimming took 4 bases from V and 2 from J; bases not matched to a gene: 13. The CDR3 sequence is 18 residues long. The CDR3, as DNA: TGTGCCAGCAGTTCTAGCCACCCTAGCGGAAGAAACACCGGGGAGCTGTTTTTT. Translation: CASSSSHPSGRNTGELFF. The whole variable domain, filled in from reference TRBV28 and TRBJ2-2, reads DVKVTQSSRYLVKRTGEKVFLECVQDMDHENMFWYRQDPGLGLRLIYFSYDVKMKEKGDIPEGYSVSREKKERFSLILESASTNQTSMYLCASSSSHPSGRNTGELFFGEGSRLTVL.

This chain connects TRBV29-1 to TRBJ1-1; TRBD1 matches 7 bases. Losses at the gene ends were 3 bases for V and 0 bases for J; bases not matched to a gene: 4. Germline V lookup: CDR1 SQVTM, CDR2 ANQGSEA. The CDR3 is 14 amino acids. The CDR3 region is CSVEQTGMNTEAFF. Here the CDR3 DNA reads TGCAGCGTTGAGCAGACAGGGATGAACACTGAAGCTTTCTTT.

The V gene is TRBV14, the J gene TRBJ2-7, with 7 nucleotides matching TRBD2. This CDR3 comprises 13 residues. Germline V gene sequence: CDR1 SGHDN, CDR2 FVKESK. V lost 2 bases to trimming and J lost 7 bases; unmatched junction nucleotides: 5. CDR3 residues: CASSQTGGTEQYF. As DNA, the CDR3 is TGTGCCAGCAGCCAAACGGGAGGAACAGAGCAGTACTTC.

This chain uses TRBV5-6 with TRBJ1-3; D call uncertain. In germline, CDR1 is SGHDT, CDR2 YYEEEE. V was cut by 6 bases and J by 0 bases, with 10 bases left in between. The CDR3 contains 14 residues. The CDR3 is CASTRGLSGNTIYF. As DNA, the CDR3 is TGTGCCAGCACCCGCGGCCTCTCTGGAAACACCATATATTTT.

The chain has TRBV5-1 and TRBJ1-2; TRBD1 is a possible D gene (5 bases). V was shortened by 4 bases and J by 3 bases, with 16 bases between the two germline ends. This CDR3 spans 15 amino acids. Germline-derived CDR1 and CDR2 are SGHRS and YFSETQ. In DNA form, the CDR3 reads TGCGCCAGCAGCCCAATTCCCGGGACCGACTATGGCTACACCTTC. Protein: CASSPIPGTDYGYTF.